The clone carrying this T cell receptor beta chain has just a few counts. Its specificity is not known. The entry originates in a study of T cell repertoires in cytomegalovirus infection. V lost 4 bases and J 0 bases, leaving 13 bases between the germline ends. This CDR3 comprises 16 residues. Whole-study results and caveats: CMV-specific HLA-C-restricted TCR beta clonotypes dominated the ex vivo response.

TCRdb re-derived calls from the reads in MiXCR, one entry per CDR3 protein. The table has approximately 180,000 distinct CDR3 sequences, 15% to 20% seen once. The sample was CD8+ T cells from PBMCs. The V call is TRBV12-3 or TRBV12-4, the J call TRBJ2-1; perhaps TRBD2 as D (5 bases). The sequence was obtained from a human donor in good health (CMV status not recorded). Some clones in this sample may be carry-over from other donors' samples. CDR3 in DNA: TGTGCCAGCAGTTCAGCTTTACGGGGCTCCTACAATGAGCAGTTCTTC. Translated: CASSSALRGSYNEQFF.